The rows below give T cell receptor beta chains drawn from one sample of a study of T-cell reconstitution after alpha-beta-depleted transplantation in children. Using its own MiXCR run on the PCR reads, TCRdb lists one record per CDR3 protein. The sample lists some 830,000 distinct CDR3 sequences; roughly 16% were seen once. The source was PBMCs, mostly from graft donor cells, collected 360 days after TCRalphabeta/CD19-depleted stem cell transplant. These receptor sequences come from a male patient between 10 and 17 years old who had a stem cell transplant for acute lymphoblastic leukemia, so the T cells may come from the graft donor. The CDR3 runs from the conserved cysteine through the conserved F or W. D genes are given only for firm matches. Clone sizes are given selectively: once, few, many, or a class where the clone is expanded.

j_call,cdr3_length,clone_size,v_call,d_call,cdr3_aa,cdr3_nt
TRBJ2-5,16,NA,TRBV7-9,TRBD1,CASSSTGQGPRKAQYF,TGTGCCAGCAGCTCAACCGGACAGGGGCCCAGAAAGGCCCAGTACTTC
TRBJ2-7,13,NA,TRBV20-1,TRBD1,CSARRDRDHEQYF,TGCAGTGCCCGCCGGGACAGGGACCACGAGCAGTACTTC
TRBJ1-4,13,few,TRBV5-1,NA,CASSFGAARKLFF,TGCGCCAGCAGCTTCGGAGCGGCGCGGAAACTGTTTTTT
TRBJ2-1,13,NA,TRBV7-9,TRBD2,CASSLRREPPTFF,TGTGCCAGCAGCTTAAGGCGGGAGCCCCCCACGTTCTTC
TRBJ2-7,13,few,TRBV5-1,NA,CASSLRSGHEQYF,TGCGCCAGCAGCTTGCGGTCCGGGCACGAGCAGTACTTC
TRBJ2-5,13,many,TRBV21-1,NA,CASSKWQQETQYF,TGTGCCAGCAGCAAATGGCAGCAAGAGACCCAGTACTTC
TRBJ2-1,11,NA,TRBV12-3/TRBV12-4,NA,CASSYSSEQFF,TGTGCCAGCAGTTATTCGAGTGAGCAGTTCTTC
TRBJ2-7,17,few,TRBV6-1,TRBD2,CASSPFSLAGLSYEQYF,TGTGCCAGCAGTCCGTTCTCTCTAGCGGGCCTCTCCTACGAGCAGTACTTC
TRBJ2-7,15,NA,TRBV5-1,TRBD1,CASSLEVQGVYEQYF,TGCGCCAGCAGCTTGGAGGTACAGGGGGTATACGAGCAGTACTTC
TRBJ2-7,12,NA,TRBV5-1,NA,CASSLDPVREYF,TGCGCCAGCAGCTTGGACCCGGTACGAGAGTACTTC
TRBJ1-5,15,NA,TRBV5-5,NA,CASMSRGDSNQPQHF,TGTGCCAGCATGAGCCGCGGAGATAGCAATCAGCCCCAGCATTTT
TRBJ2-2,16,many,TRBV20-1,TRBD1,CSARAWDRGRTGELFF,TGCAGTGCTAGAGCCTGGGACAGGGGCCGAACCGGGGAGCTGTTTTTT
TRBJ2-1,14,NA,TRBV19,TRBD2,CASSASGYYNEQFF,TGTGCCAGTAGCGCTAGCGGGTACTACAATGAGCAGTTCTTC
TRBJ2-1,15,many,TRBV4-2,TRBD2,CASSAGTSAGNEQFF,TGTGCCAGCAGCGCCGGGACTAGCGCGGGGAATGAGCAGTTCTTC
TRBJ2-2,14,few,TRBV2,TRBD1,CASIKTGNPGELFF,TGTGCCAGCATTAAGACAGGGAATCCCGGGGAGCTGTTTTTT
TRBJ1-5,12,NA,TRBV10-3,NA,CAISELGQPQHF,TGTGCCATCAGTGAATTGGGTCAGCCCCAGCATTTT
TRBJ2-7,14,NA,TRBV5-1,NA,CASSLLGSNNEQYF,TGCGCCAGCAGCTTGCTTGGGAGCAACAACGAGCAGTACTTC
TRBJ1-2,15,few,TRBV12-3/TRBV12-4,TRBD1,CASSGTGASPYGYTF,TGTGCCAGCAGTGGGACAGGGGCTTCTCCCTATGGCTACACCTTC
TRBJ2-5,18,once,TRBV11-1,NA,CASSSITDFRTAQETQYF,TGTGCCAGCAGCTCAATTACCGATTTTCGGACAGCCCAAGAGACCCAGTACTTC
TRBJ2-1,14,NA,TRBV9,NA,CASSAPLGANEQFF,TGTGCCAGCAGCGCTCCGCTGGGGGCTAATGAGCAGTTCTTC
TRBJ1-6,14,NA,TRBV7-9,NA,CASSLGLGGSPLHF,TGTGCCAGCAGCTTAGGACTGGGGGGCTCACCCCTCCACTTT
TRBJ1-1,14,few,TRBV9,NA,CASSVEVVNTEAFF,TGTGCCAGCAGCGTAGAGGTAGTAAACACTGAAGCTTTCTTT
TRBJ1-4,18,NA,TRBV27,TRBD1,CTSSFAGGALFLNEKLFF,TGTACCAGCAGTTTTGCAGGGGGCGCCCTATTCCTTAATGAAAAACTGTTTTTT
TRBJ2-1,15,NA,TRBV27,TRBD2,CASLLAGGPHNEQFF,TGTGCCAGCCTTCTAGCGGGAGGGCCGCACAATGAGCAGTTCTTC
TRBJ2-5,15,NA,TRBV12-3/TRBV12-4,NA,CASSLLSGLQETQYF,TGTGCCAGCAGTCTGCTTTCGGGGTTGCAAGAGACCCAGTACTTC
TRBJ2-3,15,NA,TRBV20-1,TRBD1,CSARTGTGSTDTQYF,TGCAGTGCGAGAACCGGGACAGGGAGCACAGATACGCAGTATTTT
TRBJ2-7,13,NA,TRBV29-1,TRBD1,CSVEGPGGPEEYF,TGCAGCGTTGAAGGGCCAGGGGGACCGGAGGAGTACTTC
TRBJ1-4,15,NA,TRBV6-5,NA,CASSYSLTVRAKLFF,TGTGCCAGCAGTTACTCCCTGACAGTACGAGCTAAACTGTTTTTT
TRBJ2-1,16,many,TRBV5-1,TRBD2,CASSLGPSGRHNEQFF,TGCGCCAGCAGCTTGGGCCCTAGCGGGAGGCACAATGAGCAGTTCTTC
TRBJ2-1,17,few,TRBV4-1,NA,CASSRTGLNTESGEQFF,TGCGCCAGCAGTCGTACAGGGCTCAACACTGAATCGGGGGAGCAGTTCTTC
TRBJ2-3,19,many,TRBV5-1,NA,CASSFGALLTGLGTDTQYF,TGCGCCAGCAGCTTCGGGGCCCTTTTGACGGGACTGGGGACAGATACGCAGTATTTT
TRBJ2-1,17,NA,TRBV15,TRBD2,CATSRDAPGTTYNEQFF,TGTGCCACCAGCAGAGATGCCCCCGGGACTACCTACAATGAGCAGTTCTTC
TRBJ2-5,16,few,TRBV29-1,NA,CSGVTLRPSEGETQYF,TGCAGCGGGGTTACGTTGAGGCCTAGCGAAGGAGAGACCCAGTACTTC
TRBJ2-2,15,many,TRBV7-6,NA,CASSLLTGYTGELFF,TGTGCCAGCAGCTTACTAACAGGGTACACCGGGGAGCTGTTTTTT
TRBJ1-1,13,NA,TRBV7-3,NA,CASSIQENTEAFF,TGTGCCAGCAGCATACAGGAGAACACTGAAGCTTTCTTT
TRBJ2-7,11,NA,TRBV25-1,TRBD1,CASTGQGATYF,TGTGCCAGCACCGGACAGGGGGCGACGTACTTC
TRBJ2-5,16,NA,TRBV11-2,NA,CASSLDDRGLRETQYF,TGTGCCAGCAGCTTAGATGATAGGGGACTTCGGGAGACCCAGTACTTC
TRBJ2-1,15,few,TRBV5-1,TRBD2,CASSLVAGVFNEQFF,TGCGCCAGCAGCTTGGTGGCGGGAGTATTCAATGAGCAGTTCTTC
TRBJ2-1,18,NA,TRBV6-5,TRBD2,CASSVLAGGGRPYNEQFF,TGTGCCAGCAGTGTACTAGCGGGAGGAGGCAGGCCCTACAATGAGCAGTTCTTC
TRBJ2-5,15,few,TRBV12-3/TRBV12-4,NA,CASSLWGLRQETQYF,TGTGCCAGCAGTTTATGGGGATTAAGGCAAGAGACCCAGTACTTC
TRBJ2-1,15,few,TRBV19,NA,CASSIDSRSYNEQFF,TGTGCCAGTAGTATCGACAGCCGCTCCTACAATGAGCAGTTCTTC
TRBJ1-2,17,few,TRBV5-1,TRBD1,CASSRPTGQAARYGYTF,TGCGCCAGCAGCCGACCTACCGGACAGGCCGCACGCTATGGCTACACCTTC
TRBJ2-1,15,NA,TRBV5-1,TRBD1,CASSLGQGGVNEQFF,TGCGCCAGCAGCCTTGGACAGGGGGGTGTCAATGAGCAGTTCTTC
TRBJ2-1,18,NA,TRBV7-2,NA,CASSLALPLYGSYNEQFF,TGTGCCAGCAGCTTAGCCCTTCCTCTCTACGGCTCCTACAATGAGCAGTTCTTC
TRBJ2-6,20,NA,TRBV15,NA,CATSTRQGPITYSGANVLTF,TGTGCCACCAGCACGCGCCAGGGGCCGATTACCTACTCTGGGGCCAACGTCCTGACTTTC